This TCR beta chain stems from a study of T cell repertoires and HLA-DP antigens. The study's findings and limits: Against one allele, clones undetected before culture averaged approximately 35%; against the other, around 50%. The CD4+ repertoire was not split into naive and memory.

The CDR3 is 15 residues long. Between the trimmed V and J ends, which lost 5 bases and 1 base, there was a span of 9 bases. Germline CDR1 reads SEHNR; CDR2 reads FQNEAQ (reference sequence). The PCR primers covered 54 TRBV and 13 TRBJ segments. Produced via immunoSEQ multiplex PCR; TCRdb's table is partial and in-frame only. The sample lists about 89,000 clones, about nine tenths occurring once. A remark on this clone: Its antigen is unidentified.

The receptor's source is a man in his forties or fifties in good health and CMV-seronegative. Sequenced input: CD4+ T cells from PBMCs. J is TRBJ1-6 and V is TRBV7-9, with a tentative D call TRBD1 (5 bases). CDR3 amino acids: CASSPAGSYNSPLHF. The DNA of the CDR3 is TGTGCCAGCAGCCCCGCAGGGTCCTATAATTCACCCCTCCACTTT.